These T cell receptor beta chains were read from a single sample in a study of blood T cell repertoires in COVID-19. Repertoires were generated with immunoSEQ multiplex PCR, while TCRdb's copy carries only in-frame clones and drops some. Altogether about 160,000 clones are present, over 65% being singletons, with the ten largest covering roughly 2.3%. The sequenced sample consisted of peripheral blood. The receptor source for this set is a man in his 70s with acute or convalescent COVID-19. Each CDR3 is given with its conserved first and last residue. A D gene is named only where the DNA matches it firmly. A row's size may be missing; if present it is once, few, many or a size class.

v_gene	j_gene	abundance	d_gene	CDR3nt	CDR3aa
TRBV4-1	TRBJ1-4	NA	NA	TGCGCCAGCAGCCAAGATTTGGTCTCACTAAATGAAAAACTGTTTTTT	CASSQDLVSLNEKLFF
TRBV7-2	TRBJ2-1	once	NA	TGTGCCAGCAGCTTAGTCGTGGGAGTGTACAATGAGCAGTTCTTC	CASSLVVGVYNEQFF
TRBV10-3	TRBJ2-1	NA	TRBD2	TGTGCCATCAGTGAACCTTCTAGCGGGGGGGGAAATGAGCAGTTCTTC	CAISEPSSGGGNEQFF
TRBV28	TRBJ2-7	NA	NA	TGTGCCAGCAGTTCGCCCGGGCAGGGGGGATACGAGCAGTACTTC	CASSSPGQGGYEQYF
TRBV18	TRBJ2-7	NA	TRBD1	TGTGCCAGCTCACCATACAGGGGCTGGGAGCAGTACTTC	CASSPYRGWEQYF
TRBV28	TRBJ1-4	few	NA	TGTGCCAGCAGTTCCCTTGGAGGAGCCTATGAAAAACTGTTTTTT	CASSSLGGAYEKLFF
TRBV27	TRBJ2-7	NA	NA	TGTGCCAGCAGTTTAGGCTCAGTGGCTAGGTACGAGCAGTACTTC	CASSLGSVARYEQYF
TRBV11-3	TRBJ1-6	NA	NA	TGTGCCAGCCATAGTCAGGGAAATAATTCACCCCTCCACTTT	CASHSQGNNSPLHF
TRBV19	TRBJ1-4	NA	TRBD1	TGTGCCAGCCGGGACAGGGGGCGAGATGAAAAACTGTTTTTT	CASRDRGRDEKLFF
TRBV6-5	TRBJ1-1	NA	NA	TGTGCCAGCAGTTACCACGGACAGCCGAACACTGAAGCTTTCTTT	CASSYHGQPNTEAFF
TRBV5-1	TRBJ2-2	NA	TRBD1	TGCGCCAGCAGCACGATGGGACAGGGTGTTGACACCGGGGAGCTGTTTTTT	CASSTMGQGVDTGELFF
TRBV10-3	TRBJ2-1	NA	TRBD1	TGTGCCATCTCCACGGGACAGGGGGTAGGGGAGCAGTTCTTC	CAISTGQGVGEQFF
TRBV3-1/TRBV3-2	TRBJ2-7	NA	NA	TGTGCCAGCAGCCGGGGGCGAGAGCAGTACTTC	CASSRGREQYF
TRBV7-2	TRBJ2-5	NA	TRBD2	TGTGCCAGCAGCTTAGAGCGGGGGGGCGTTAAGACCCAGTACTTC	CASSLERGGVKTQYF
TRBV6-5	TRBJ1-4	NA	TRBD1	TGTGCCAGCAGTCTCGACAGGGCCACTGAAAAACTGTTTTTT	CASSLDRATEKLFF
TRBV19	TRBJ2-1	NA	NA	TGTGCCAGTAGTATAACGGGAGACTCCCCCGGTGAGCAGTTCTTC	CASSITGDSPGEQFF
TRBV7-9	TRBJ2-7	NA	NA	TGTGCCAGCAGCACCAGAGGCCCCGACGAGCAGTACTTC	CASSTRGPDEQYF
TRBV30	TRBJ2-7	NA	NA	TGTGCCTGGAGATCCAAGGACAGCCTCTTTATGCACGAGCAGTACTTC	CAWRSKDSLFMHEQYF
TRBV5-1	TRBJ2-3	NA	TRBD2	TGCGCCAGCAGCTTCCGGCGGGGGGGCGCAGATACGCAGTATTTT	CASSFRRGGADTQYF
TRBV9	TRBJ2-1	NA	TRBD2	TGTGCCAGCAGCGTACGACTAGCGGGAGGCAATGAGCAGTTCTTC	CASSVRLAGGNEQFF
TRBV5-6	TRBJ2-3	NA	TRBD2	TGTGCCAGCAGCTTGGCTGGACTAGCTTTTGCAGATACGCAGTATTTT	CASSLAGLAFADTQYF
TRBV30	TRBJ2-2	NA	NA	TGTGCCCTCCGGAGACCCTCTGTCGGGGAGCTGTTTTTT	CALRRPSVGELFF
TRBV6-1	TRBJ2-1	NA	NA	TGTGCCAGCAGTGAACAGGGGGGCCAGGAGCAGTTCTTC	CASSEQGGQEQFF
TRBV19	TRBJ1-6	NA	NA	TGTGCCAGTAGTACCGATCCGGGACACATTAATTCACCCCTCCACTTT	CASSTDPGHINSPLHF
TRBV10-2	TRBJ2-1	NA	NA	TGCGCCAGCGGACGTTCGGGAAACTACAATGAGCAGTTCTTC	CASGRSGNYNEQFF
TRBV7-9	TRBJ2-1	once	TRBD2	TGTGCCAGCAGTTCTCCGAGGAGGGCGGGAGGCAATGAGCAGTTCTTC	CASSSPRRAGGNEQFF
TRBV3-1/TRBV3-2	TRBJ2-7	NA	TRBD1	TGTGCCAGCAGCCCAGGCCCCGGGACAGGCTACGAGCAGTACTTC	CASSPGPGTGYEQYF
TRBV7-2	TRBJ2-7	NA	TRBD2	TGTGCCAGCAGCTTAGGACACCGGGCTAGCGGGAATTACGAGCAGTACTTC	CASSLGHRASGNYEQYF
TRBV6-5	TRBJ1-6	NA	NA	TGTGCCAGCAGCTATCTCGATAATTCACCCCTCCACTTT	CASSYLDNSPLHF
TRBV20-1	TRBJ2-1	NA	NA	TGCAGTGCTAGAGTGGCCTATGAGCAGTTCTTC	CSARVAYEQFF
TRBV6-5	TRBJ1-1	NA	NA	TGTGCCAACCGAGGGGACAACATGAACACTGAAGCTTTCTTT	CANRGDNMNTEAFF
TRBV4-2	TRBJ2-5	NA	TRBD2	TGTGCCAGCAGCCAGCGGGGGGGACTAGCTGAGGAGACCCAGTACTTC	CASSQRGGLAEETQYF
TRBV13	TRBJ2-2	NA	NA	TGTGCCAGCAGCTTCAGGGGCGGGGAGCTGTTTTTT	CASSFRGGELFF
TRBV7-9	TRBJ2-2	few	TRBD1	TGTGCCAGCAGCCCTACCGGGACAGGGGGCGGCGGGGAGCTGTTTTTT	CASSPTGTGGGGELFF
TRBV11-2	TRBJ1-2	NA	TRBD1	TGTGCCAGCAGCTTAGATCCTCAGGGGGCGGGTGGCTACACCTTC	CASSLDPQGAGGYTF
TRBV9	TRBJ2-3	NA	NA	TGTGCCAGCAGCGTAGGACTCGTTAGCACAGATACGCAGTATTTT	CASSVGLVSTDTQYF
TRBV19	TRBJ1-1	NA	NA	TGTGCCAGTACCCTCTGGGGAGTGAACACTGAAGCTTTCTTT	CASTLWGVNTEAFF
TRBV9	TRBJ1-5	NA	TRBD1	TGTGCCAGCAGCAAAACAGGGGGCGCCGGACAGCCCCAGCATTTT	CASSKTGGAGQPQHF
TRBV27	TRBJ1-6	NA	NA	TGTGCCAGCAGTTCTGTTTATAATTCACCCCTCCACTTT	CASSSVYNSPLHF
TRBV5-1	TRBJ1-1	NA	NA	TGCGCCAGCAGCCCAGGGTGGAACACTGAAGCTTTCTTT	CASSPGWNTEAFF
TRBV28	TRBJ2-2	once	TRBD2	TGTGCCACCCTTAGGGCTAGCGGAAACACCGGGGAGCTGTTTTTT	CATLRASGNTGELFF
TRBV7-9	TRBJ2-1	NA	NA	TGTGCCAGCAGCTTACTTGGCGGGGCCTACAATGAGCAGTTCTTC	CASSLLGGAYNEQFF
TRBV6-5	TRBJ1-6	NA	TRBD1	TGTGCCAGCAGAACAGGGGGCGATAATTCACCCCTCCACTTT	CASRTGGDNSPLHF
TRBV9	TRBJ1-4	NA	NA	TGTGCCAGCAGCGGGACAGAGGATGAAAAACTGTTTTTT	CASSGTEDEKLFF
TRBV7-8	TRBJ1-2	NA	NA	TGTGCCAGCCGCCTCGCGGTCGTCTATGGCTACACCTTC	CASRLAVVYGYTF
TRBV5-1	TRBJ1-6	once	TRBD1	TGCGCCAGCAGCCCCGAGGGGGCAAGGAGAGATTCACCCCTCCACTTT	CASSPEGARRDSPLHF
TRBV5-1	TRBJ1-4	once	NA	TGCGCCAGCAGCATCGGTGCCGGGGATGAAAAACTGTTTTTT	CASSIGAGDEKLFF
TRBV27	TRBJ1-6	NA	NA	TGTGCCAGCAGTTTGCGGGGATCAAATTCACCCCTCCACTTT	CASSLRGSNSPLHF
TRBV6-5	TRBJ2-1	NA	TRBD2	TGTGCCAGCACCGGGGGGGGTTACTACAATGAGCAGTTCTTC	CASTGGGYYNEQFF
TRBV7-6	TRBJ2-1	NA	TRBD2	TGTGCCAGCAGCTTCCTGGGACTAGCGGGCTTGAATGAGCAGTTCTTC	CASSFLGLAGLNEQFF